The 28 T cell receptor beta chains below all came from one sample that was sequenced in a study of human thymus T cells. Measured with immunoSEQ multiplex PCR; TCRdb has only the in-frame clones, and not every one. The profile shows roughly 120,000 clones, more than 90% of them singletons. Resections removed during corrective heart surgery provided the thymus tissue used. Sequenced material: thymus tissue. These receptors were taken from a boy under three years old with a congenital heart defect but otherwise immunologically healthy.

The chain joins TRBV27 to TRBJ2-1; the match to TRBD2 covers 15 bases. CDR3 size: 14 residues. V lost 5 bases and J lost 12; bases outside the gene matches: 5. Germline CDR1 and CDR2: MNHEY and SMNVEV (reference sequence). CDR3 sequence reads: CASSAGLAGGGQFF. DNA of the CDR3: TGTGCCAGCAGTGCGGGACTAGCGGGGGGAGGGCAGTTCTTC.

This chain links TRBV5-1 with TRBJ2-3, with 14 bases matching TRBD2. The ends lost 4 bases at V and 3 bases at J; junction bases unmatched: 4. The CDR3 spans 16 residues. In germline, CDR1 is SGHRS, CDR2 YFSETQ. The CDR3, as DNA: TGCGCCAGCAGCCTTGGGACTAGCGGGGGTACAGATACGCAGTATTTT. Translating it yields CASSLGTSGGTDTQYF.

The gene calls are TRBV4-1 and TRBJ1-3; D remains unclear. Germline-derived CDR1 and CDR2 are MGHRA and YSYEKL. Trimming took off 1 base at V and 3 bases at J, with 7 bases between the two ends. The CDR3 contains 14 residues. The DNA for the CDR3 is TGCGCCAGCAGCCAAGTCGGGGTTGGAAACACCATATATTTT. It specifies CASSQVGVGNTIYF.

The V gene is TRBV30, the J gene TRBJ2-3, with TRBD2 matching over 15 bases. In germline, CDR1 is GTSNPN, CDR2 SVGIG (reference sequence). Unmatched junction bases numbered 24, after V lost 0 bases and J lost 2 bases. This CDR3 is built from 24 residues. CDR3 nucleotide sequence: TGTGCCTGGAGTGTACGGCCTAGAAAATTAGGACTAGCGGGGGGGCATAGCCTCACAGATACGCAGTATTTT. Its translation is CAWSVRPRKLGLAGGHSLTDTQYF. The complete variable domain, with remaining parts taken from reference TRBV30 and TRBJ2-3, reads SQTIHQWPATLVQPVGSPLSLECTVEGTSNPNLYWYRQAAGRGLQLLFYSVGIGQISSEVPQNLSASRPQDRQFILSSKKLLLSDSGFYLCAWSVRPRKLGLAGGHSLTDTQYFGPGTRLTVL.

The sample holds one count of this clone. The V call is TRBV11-2, the J call TRBJ2-6; no firm D call. Germline V CDR1 and CDR2: SGHAT, FQNNGV. The CDR3 consists of 14 residues. Trimming cost V 6 bases and J 0 bases, with 6 bases left between them. This chain's CDR3 is CASRPISGANVLTF. The CDR3 DNA reads as TGTGCCAGCAGACCGATCTCTGGGGCCAACGTCCTGACTTTC.

The CDR3 region has the DNA TGTGCCATCAGTGGCCGGGACAGGGGGAGAGACGAGCAGTACTTC. This sequence encodes CAISGRDRGRDEQYF. The chain couples TRBV10-3 to TRBJ2-7, with TRBD1 identical over 11 bases. The CDR3 is made up of 15 amino acids. CDR1 and CDR2 from the germline V gene are ENHRY and SYGVKD. V trimming: 4 bases; J trimming: 5 bases; junction bases outside the gene matches: 7.

V is TRBV5-8 and J is TRBJ2-7; TRBD1 matches at 9 bases. Germline V gene sequence: CDR1 SGHTS, CDR2 YDEGEE. The CDR3 has 17 residues. Trimming cost V 0 bases and J 4 bases; bases outside gene matches: 11. The chain's CDR3 is CASSLDVRTGDPYEQYF. The DNA of the CDR3 is TGTGCCAGCAGCTTGGACGTACGGACAGGGGACCCTTACGAGCAGTACTTC.

V usage is TRBV6-1 and J usage is TRBJ2-1, with 10 positions matching TRBD1. CDR1 and CDR2 from the germline V gene are MNHNS and SASEGT. The CDR3 length is 14 residues. The ends lost 4 bases at V and 8 bases at J; junction bases unmatched: 5. The CDR3 loop reads CASSVRDRGHEQFF. Written as DNA, the CDR3 is TGTGCCAGCAGTGTCCGGGACAGGGGCCATGAGCAGTTCTTC.

The chain uses TRBV7-9 and TRBJ2-7, with D perhaps assigned TRBD1 or TRBD2 (5 bases each). The CDR3 has 15 residues. V lost 3 bases and J 2 bases, leaving 14 bases between the germline ends. CDR1 and CDR2 from the germline V gene are SEHNR and FQNEAQ (reference sequence). DNA of the CDR3: TGTGCCAGCAGCTTTTCATCGGGACCTCCCTACGAGCAGTACTTC. Translated, it gives CASSFSSGPPYEQYF.

The genes are TRBV7-9 and TRBJ1-4; TRBD1 is a possible D gene (6 bases). This CDR3 has 19 residues. Germline V gene data show CDR1 as SEHNR and CDR2 as FQNEAQ (reference sequence). The V end lost 2 bases, the J end lost 4 bases, and 23 bases lay between the germline ends. Written as DNA, the CDR3 is TGTGCCAGCAGCTTACCCCATTCCGAAGAGGGGGGCTATAATGAAAAACTGTTTTTT. Encoded protein: CASSLPHSEEGGYNEKLFF. Using reference TRBV7-9 and TRBJ1-4 for the parts outside the CDR3, the full variable domain is DTGVSQNPRHKITKRGQNVTFRCDPISEHNRLYWYRQTLGQGPEFLTYFQNEAQLEKSRLLSDRFSAERPKGSFSTLEIQRTEQGDSAMYLCASSLPHSEEGGYNEKLFFGSGTQLSVL.

This clone was observed a single time. This chain connects TRBV4-1 to TRBJ2-4; tentative D call: TRBD2 (6 bases). CDR3 length: 16 amino acids. Germline CDR1 MGHRA, CDR2 YSYEKL. V was trimmed by 3 bases and J by 1 base, leaving 13 bases between them. The CDR3 bases are TGCGCCAGCAGCCAGAGGGCTAGCGCGGCCAAAAACATTCAGTACTTC. Amino acids: CASSQRASAAKNIQYF.

CDR3 in amino acids: CASSLVEGVDGTEAFF. CDR3 in DNA: TGTGCCAGCAGCTTAGTGGAAGGGGTCGACGGCACTGAAGCTTTCTTT. The chain couples TRBV7-4 to TRBJ1-1; TRBD1 is a possible D gene (5 bases). This CDR3 has 16 amino acids. Trimming pared 1 base from V and 4 bases from J, leaving 16 bases between. CDR1 and CDR2 from the germline V gene are SGHVT and SQSDAQ.

The chain employs TRBV19 and TRBJ1-5, with 12 bases that match TRBD1. Germline-derived CDR1 and CDR2 are LNHDA and SQIVND (reference sequence). This CDR3 contains 18 residues. The V and J ends lost 6 bases and 5 bases, in that order; junction bases with no gene match: 14. The CDR3 loop reads CASRDRDRGRGEDQPQHF. CDR3 DNA: TGTGCCAGTAGAGACCGGGACAGGGGGCGCGGGGAGGATCAGCCCCAGCATTTT. The entire variable domain, with the rest obtained from reference TRBV19 and TRBJ1-5, is as follows: DGGITQSPKYLFRKEGQNVTLSCEQNLNHDAMYWYRQDPGQGLRLIYYSQIVNDFQKGDIAEGYSVSREKKESFPLTVTSAQKNPTAFYLCASRDRDRGRGEDQPQHFGDGTRLSIL.

The chain couples TRBV19 to TRBJ1-4; the D gene is possibly TRBD1 (5 bases). This CDR3 spans 16 amino acids. Trimming shortened V by 5 bases and J by 0 bases, and 13 bases separated the two germline ends. CDR1 and CDR2 (germline): LNHDA, SQIVND (reference sequence). The CDR3: CASSVNPRATNEKLFF. DNA for the CDR3: TGTGCCAGTAGTGTTAACCCCAGGGCAACTAATGAAAAACTGTTTTTT.

In its sample, this clone was seen once. This chain connects TRBV6-5 to TRBJ2-3, with D tentatively TRBD1 (6 bases). CDR1 is MNHEY and CDR2 is SVGAGI in the germline V gene. V lost 5 bases to trimming and J lost 2 bases, with 14 bases between them. This CDR3 contains 15 residues. CDR3 protein: CASSLGRGITDTQYF. The CDR3 bases are TGTGCCAGCAGTCTGGGCAGGGGTATCACAGATACGCAGTATTTT.

The genes are TRBV7-3 and TRBJ2-1; 10 bases line up with TRBD2. This CDR3 is built from 17 residues. The ends lost 2 bases at V and 4 bases at J; junction bases unmatched: 8. Germline V gives CDR1 SGHTA, CDR2 FQGTGA. In DNA, the CDR3 is TGTGCCAGCAGCTTAGGAGGGCTAGCGGGGGAATACAATGAGCAGTTCTTC. This sequence encodes CASSLGGLAGEYNEQFF.

The V and J genes are TRBV7-8 and TRBJ1-2; TRBD1 matches at 8 bases. Germline assignment: CDR1 SGHVS and CDR2 FQNEAQ. This CDR3 spans 13 amino acids. The trim removed 5 bases at V and 4 bases at J, leaving 3 bases unmatched. CDR3 DNA: TGTGCCAGCAGCCTGGGACAGGTCTATGGCTACACCTTC. Its translation: CASSLGQVYGYTF.

V and J are TRBV2 and TRBJ1-3; a weak D match, TRBD1 (6 bases). CDR3 size: 14 residues. V was clipped by 5 bases and J by 2 bases, with 10 bases between them. Germline V gives CDR1 SNHLY, CDR2 FYNNEI. CDR3 nucleotides: TGTGCCAGCAGTAGGGGGGGCACTGGAAACACCATATATTTT. It is translated as CASSRGGTGNTIYF.

The chain carries TRBV19 and TRBJ2-3; D possibly corresponds to TRBD2 (5 bases). The germline V and J ends were trimmed by 5 bases and 6 bases, with 15 bases remaining between them. Germline V gives CDR1 LNHDA, CDR2 SQIVND (reference sequence). The CDR3 spans 14 residues. CDR3 protein: CASSLAGASDTQYF. For the CDR3, the DNA is TGTGCCAGTAGTCTAGCAGGTGCATCCGATACGCAGTATTTT.

The chain is built from TRBV6-4 and TRBJ2-3; 9 bases align to TRBD1. The CDR3 is 17 amino acids. Looked up from germline, CDR1 is MRHNA and CDR2 is SNTAGT. The J segment lost 5 bases and the V segment lost 8 bases, leaving 17 bases of the junction unmatched. The CDR3 spells CASLYHLGDRVGDTQYF. CDR3 DNA: TGTGCCAGCCTTTATCATTTGGGGGACAGGGTGGGAGATACGCAGTATTTT.

This CDR3 reads CASSSRTGKETQYF. CDR3 nucleotide sequence: TGTGCCAGCAGTTCCCGGACAGGGAAAGAGACCCAGTACTTC. J is TRBJ2-5 and V is TRBV28; TRBD1 agrees at 8 bases. Per germline, CDR1 MDHEN and CDR2 SYDVKM. J lost 3 bases, V lost 4 bases, and 4 bases had no gene match. There are 14 residues in the CDR3.

The J gene is TRBJ1-1, the V gene TRBV6-1; possibly TRBD1 for D (5 bases). V was trimmed by 6 bases and J by 4 bases, leaving 12 bases between them. This CDR3 comprises 13 residues. Germline V lookup: CDR1 MNHNS, CDR2 SASEGT. The CDR3 nucleotides read TGTGCCAGCAGCGCCCCGGGGGGCACTGAAGCTTTCTTT. Encoded protein: CASSAPGGTEAFF.

This clone was seen only once. The chain recombines TRBV28 with TRBJ2-3; D may be TRBD1 or TRBD2 (5 bases each). V lost 5 bases to trimming and J lost 0 bases, with 24 bases between them. Looked up from germline, CDR1 is MDHEN and CDR2 is SYDVKM. The CDR3 extends over 19 amino acids. The CDR3 sequence is CASSPEGGGGESSTDTQYF. The CDR3 coding sequence is TGTGCCAGCAGTCCAGAAGGAGGTGGGGGAGAATCTAGCACAGATACGCAGTATTTT. Full variable domain (remainder filled in from reference TRBV28 and TRBJ2-3): DVKVTQSSRYLVKRTGEKVFLECVQDMDHENMFWYRQDPGLGLRLIYFSYDVKMKEKGDIPEGYSVSREKKERFSLILESASTNQTSMYLCASSPEGGGGESSTDTQYFGPGTRLTVL.

The gene calls are TRBV7-9 and TRBJ2-7; a possible D gene is TRBD2 (6 bases). V was trimmed by 5 bases and J by 4 bases, leaving 18 bases between them. The CDR3 length is 15 residues. The germline V gene encodes CDR1 SEHNR and CDR2 FQNEAQ (reference sequence). The DNA for the CDR3 is TGTGCCAGCAGCCCTGGGACTGGGGAACGATACGAGCAGTACTTC. Its protein is CASSPGTGERYEQYF.

This clone has only one observation. The chain recombines TRBV7-6 with TRBJ1-4, with TRBD1 as a possible D gene (6 bases). The V end was cut by 5 bases, the J end by 7 bases, with 17 bases between. The CDR3 runs 15 residues. Germline V gene data show CDR1 as SGHVS and CDR2 as FNYEAQ. The CDR3, as DNA: TGTGCCAGCAGCGTTCAGGGGTATTTTGGTGAAAAACTGTTTTTT. As protein: CASSVQGYFGEKLFF.

The chain employs TRBV14 and TRBJ2-1; TRBD2 agrees at 8 bases. Germline assignment: CDR1 SGHDN and CDR2 FVKESK. The V segment lost 4 bases and the J segment 8 bases; nucleotides outside the gene matches: 13. There are 16 residues in the CDR3. The CDR3 reads CASSLGFGGGLDEQFF. The CDR3 nucleotides read TGTGCCAGCAGCCTCGGGTTCGGGGGGGGCTTAGATGAGCAGTTCTTC.

The chain carries TRBV4-1 and TRBJ2-2, with D perhaps being TRBD1 or TRBD2 (5 bases each). Trimming pared 2 bases from V and 9 bases from J, leaving 7 bases between. The CDR3 spans 12 residues. Germline CDR1 and CDR2: MGHRA and YSYEKL. This CDR3 is CASSQPGRELFF. Here the CDR3 DNA reads TGCGCCAGCAGCCAACCGGGGCGGGAGCTGTTTTTT.

The chain uses TRBV5-5 and TRBJ2-1; 9 bases are a match to TRBD2. Germline V gene sequence: CDR1 SGHKS, CDR2 YYEKEE (reference sequence). The V gene end was trimmed by 4 bases and the J gene end by 5 bases; junction bases not matched to a gene: 10. The CDR3 is 16 residues long. CDR3 nucleotide sequence: TGTGCCAGCAGCCTGACCAGCGGGGGGACCAACAATGAGCAGTTCTTC. Residues: CASSLTSGGTNNEQFF.